This TCR beta chain was found in a study of regulatory T cells in long-lasting Graves disease. Study information: Graves' patients diagnosed newly had used antithyroid drugs under 3 months.

Both iRepertoire HTBI primers and Arm-PCR of CDR3 regions were used to build the TCR beta libraries. TCRdb recomputed calls from the multiplex PCR reads with MiXCR, one row per CDR3 protein. The repertoire holds 200,000 to 300,000 distinct CDR3 sequences, with 20% to 25% as singletons. Germline-derived CDR1 and CDR2 are SGHTA and FQGNSA. There are 11 residues in the CDR3. Trimming pared 6 bases from V and 2 bases from J, leaving 4 bases between. Study-wide findings and caveats: It was in persistent disease that TRBV28, TRBJ1-2 and TRBJ2-5 were favored.

There are many counts of this clonotype. What it binds is unknown. Time point indicated: newly diagnosed GD, antithyroid drugs for less than 3 months. Following extraction of RNA from PBMCs, that RNA was used to make the TCR library. V is TRBV7-2 and J is TRBJ2-5; D call uncertain. The TCR sequence derives from a female donor with Graves disease. The sample consisted of peripheral blood mononuclear cells (PBMCs), taken at new diagnosis, from a patient treated with antithyroid drugs. CDR3 sequence reads: CASREQETQYF. The CDR3 DNA reads TGTGCCAGCAGGGAACAAGAGACCCAGTACTTC.